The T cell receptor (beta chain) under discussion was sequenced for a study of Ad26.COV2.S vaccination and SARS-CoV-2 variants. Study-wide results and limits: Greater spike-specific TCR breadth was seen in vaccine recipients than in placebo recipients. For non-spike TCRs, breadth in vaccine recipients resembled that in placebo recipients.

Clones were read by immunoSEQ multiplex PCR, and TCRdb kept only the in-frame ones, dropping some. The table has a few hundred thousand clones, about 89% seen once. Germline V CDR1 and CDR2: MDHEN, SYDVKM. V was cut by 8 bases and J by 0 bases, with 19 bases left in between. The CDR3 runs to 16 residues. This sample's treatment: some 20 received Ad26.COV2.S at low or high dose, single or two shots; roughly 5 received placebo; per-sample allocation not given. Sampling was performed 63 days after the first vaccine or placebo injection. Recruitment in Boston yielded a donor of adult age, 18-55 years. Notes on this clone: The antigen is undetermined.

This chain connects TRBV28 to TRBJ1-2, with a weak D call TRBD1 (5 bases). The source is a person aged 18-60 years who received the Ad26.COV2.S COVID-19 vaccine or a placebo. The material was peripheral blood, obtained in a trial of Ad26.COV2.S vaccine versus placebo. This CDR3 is CASAPSLGLANYGYTF. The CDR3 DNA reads TGTGCCAGCGCCCCCTCTTTGGGGCTGGCTAACTATGGCTACACCTTC.